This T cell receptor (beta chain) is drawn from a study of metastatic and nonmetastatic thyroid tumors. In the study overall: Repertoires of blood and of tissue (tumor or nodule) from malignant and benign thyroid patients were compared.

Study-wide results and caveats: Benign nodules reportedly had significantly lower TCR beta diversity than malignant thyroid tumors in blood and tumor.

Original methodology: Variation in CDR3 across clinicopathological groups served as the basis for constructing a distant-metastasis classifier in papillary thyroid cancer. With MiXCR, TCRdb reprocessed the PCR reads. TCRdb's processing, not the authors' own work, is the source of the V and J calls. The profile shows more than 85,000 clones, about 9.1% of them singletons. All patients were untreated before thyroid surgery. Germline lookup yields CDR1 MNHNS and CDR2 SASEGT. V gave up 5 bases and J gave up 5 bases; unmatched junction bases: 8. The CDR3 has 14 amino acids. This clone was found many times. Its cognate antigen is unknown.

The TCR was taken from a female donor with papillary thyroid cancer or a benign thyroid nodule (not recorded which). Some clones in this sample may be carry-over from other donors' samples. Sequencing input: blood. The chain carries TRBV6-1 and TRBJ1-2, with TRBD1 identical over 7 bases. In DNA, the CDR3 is TGTGCCAGCAGTCCCTCAGACAGGGCATATGGCTACACCTTC. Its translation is CASSPSDRAYGYTF.